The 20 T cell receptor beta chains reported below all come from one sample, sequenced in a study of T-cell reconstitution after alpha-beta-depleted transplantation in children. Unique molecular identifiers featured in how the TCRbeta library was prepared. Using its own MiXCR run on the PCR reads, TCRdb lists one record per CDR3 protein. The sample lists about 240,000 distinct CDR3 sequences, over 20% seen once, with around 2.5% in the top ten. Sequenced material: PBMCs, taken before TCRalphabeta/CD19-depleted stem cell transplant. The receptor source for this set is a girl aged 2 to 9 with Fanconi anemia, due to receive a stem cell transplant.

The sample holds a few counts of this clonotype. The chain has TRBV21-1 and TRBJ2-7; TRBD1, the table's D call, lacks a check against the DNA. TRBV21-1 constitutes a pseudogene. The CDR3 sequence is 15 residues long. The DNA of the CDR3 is TGTGCCAGCAGCAAAGAGGGGACAAAAAGGTACGAGCAGTACTTC. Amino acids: CASSKEGTKRYEQYF.

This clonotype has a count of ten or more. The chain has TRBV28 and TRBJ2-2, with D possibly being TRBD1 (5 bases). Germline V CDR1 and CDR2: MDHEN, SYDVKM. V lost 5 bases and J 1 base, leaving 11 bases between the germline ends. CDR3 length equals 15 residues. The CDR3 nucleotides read TGTGCCAGCAGTACACAAACAGGGAACACCGGGGAGCTGTTTTTT. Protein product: CASSTQTGNTGELFF.

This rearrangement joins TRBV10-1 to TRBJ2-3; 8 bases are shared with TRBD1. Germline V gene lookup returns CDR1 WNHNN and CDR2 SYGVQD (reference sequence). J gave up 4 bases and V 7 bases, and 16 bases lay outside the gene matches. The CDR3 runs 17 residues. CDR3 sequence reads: CASKESLRQGRADTQYF. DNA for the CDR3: TGCGCCAGCAAGGAGTCCCTAAGACAGGGGAGAGCAGATACGCAGTATTTT.

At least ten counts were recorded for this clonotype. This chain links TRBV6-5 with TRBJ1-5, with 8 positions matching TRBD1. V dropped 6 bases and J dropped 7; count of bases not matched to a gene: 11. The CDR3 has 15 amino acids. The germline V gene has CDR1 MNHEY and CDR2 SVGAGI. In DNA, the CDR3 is TGTGCCAGCAGCCCACGAAGGACAGGGAACCAGCCCCAGCATTTT. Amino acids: CASSPRRTGNQPQHF.

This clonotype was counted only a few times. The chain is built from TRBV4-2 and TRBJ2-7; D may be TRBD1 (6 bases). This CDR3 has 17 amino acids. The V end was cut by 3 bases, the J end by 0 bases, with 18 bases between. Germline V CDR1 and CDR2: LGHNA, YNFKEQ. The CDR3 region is CASSHQVGHGASYEQYF. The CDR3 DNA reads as TGTGCCAGCAGCCATCAGGTGGGACACGGGGCCTCCTACGAGCAGTACTTC.

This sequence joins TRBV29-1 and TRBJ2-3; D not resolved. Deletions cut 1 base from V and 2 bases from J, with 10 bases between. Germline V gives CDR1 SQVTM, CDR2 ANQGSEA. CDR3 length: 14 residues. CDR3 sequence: CSVEVGRNTDTQYF. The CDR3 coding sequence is TGCAGCGTTGAAGTAGGCAGAAACACAGATACGCAGTATTTT.

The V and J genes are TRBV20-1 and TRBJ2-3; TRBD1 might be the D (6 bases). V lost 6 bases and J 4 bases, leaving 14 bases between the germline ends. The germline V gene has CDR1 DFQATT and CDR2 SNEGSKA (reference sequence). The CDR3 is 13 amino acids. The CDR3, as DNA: TGCAGTGCAAGGGGGACGCGGCCAGATACGCAGTATTTT. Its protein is CSARGTRPDTQYF.

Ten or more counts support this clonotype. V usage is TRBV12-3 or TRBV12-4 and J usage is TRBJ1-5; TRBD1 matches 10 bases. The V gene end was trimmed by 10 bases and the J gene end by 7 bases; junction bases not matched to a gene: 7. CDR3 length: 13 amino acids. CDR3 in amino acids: CATRGTGEQPQHF. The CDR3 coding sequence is TGTGCCACCAGGGGGACAGGGGAACAGCCCCAGCATTTT.

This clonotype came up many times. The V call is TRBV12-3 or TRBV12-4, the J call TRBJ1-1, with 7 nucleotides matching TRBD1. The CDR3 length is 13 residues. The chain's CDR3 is CATKTGVTTEAFF. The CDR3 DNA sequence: TGTGCTACCAAAACAGGGGTTACCACTGAAGCTTTCTTT.

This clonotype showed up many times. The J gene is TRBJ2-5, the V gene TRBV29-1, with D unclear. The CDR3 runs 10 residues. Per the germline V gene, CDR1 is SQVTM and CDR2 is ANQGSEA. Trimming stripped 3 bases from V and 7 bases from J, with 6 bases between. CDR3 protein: CSVDSGTQYF. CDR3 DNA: TGCAGCGTTGATAGTGGGACCCAGTACTTC.

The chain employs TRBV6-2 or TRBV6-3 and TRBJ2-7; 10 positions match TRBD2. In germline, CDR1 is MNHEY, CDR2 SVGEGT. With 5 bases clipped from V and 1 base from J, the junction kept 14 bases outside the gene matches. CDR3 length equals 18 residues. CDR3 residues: CASSQLGPGLARSYEQYF. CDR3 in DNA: TGTGCCAGCAGTCAACTAGGACCGGGACTAGCGCGTTCCTACGAGCAGTACTTC.

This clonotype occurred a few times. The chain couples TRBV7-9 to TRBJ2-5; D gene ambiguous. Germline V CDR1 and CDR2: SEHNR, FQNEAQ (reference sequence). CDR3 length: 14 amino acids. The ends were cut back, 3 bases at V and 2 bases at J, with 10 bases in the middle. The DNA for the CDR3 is TGTGCCAGCAGCTTGATGGACGGGCAAGAGACCCAGTACTTC. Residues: CASSLMDGQETQYF.

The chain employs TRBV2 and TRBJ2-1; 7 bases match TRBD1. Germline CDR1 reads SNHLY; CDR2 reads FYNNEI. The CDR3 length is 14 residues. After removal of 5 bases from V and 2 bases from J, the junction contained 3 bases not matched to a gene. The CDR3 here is CASSRQGPYNEQFF. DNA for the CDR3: TGTGCCAGCAGTCGACAGGGACCCTACAATGAGCAGTTCTTC.

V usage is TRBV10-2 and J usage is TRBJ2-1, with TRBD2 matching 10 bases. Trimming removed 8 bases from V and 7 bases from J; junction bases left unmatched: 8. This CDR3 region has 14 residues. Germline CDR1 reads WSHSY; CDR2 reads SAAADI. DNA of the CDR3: TGCGCCAGCTCTCTAGCGGGAGAGTGGAATGAGCAGTTCTTC. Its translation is CASSLAGEWNEQFF.

The CDR3 DNA follows: TGTGCCAGCAGTTTCGGGACCCTAAACATTCAGTACTTC. The encoded protein is CASSFGTLNIQYF. The gene calls are TRBV12-3 or TRBV12-4 and TRBJ2-4, with D tentatively TRBD1 or TRBD2 (5 bases each). V gave up 3 bases and J gave up 6 bases, with 9 bases separating them. The CDR3 extends over 13 amino acids.

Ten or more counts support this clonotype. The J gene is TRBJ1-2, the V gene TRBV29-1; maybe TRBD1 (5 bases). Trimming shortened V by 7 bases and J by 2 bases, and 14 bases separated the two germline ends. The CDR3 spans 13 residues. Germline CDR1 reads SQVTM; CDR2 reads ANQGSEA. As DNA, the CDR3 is TGCAGCGCTGGGCCGGGGGTGAACTATGGCTACACCTTC. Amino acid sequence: CSAGPGVNYGYTF. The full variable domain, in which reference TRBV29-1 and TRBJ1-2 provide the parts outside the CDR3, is SAVISQKPSRDICQRGTSLTIQCQVDSQVTMMFWYRQQPGQSLTLIATANQGSEATYESGFVIDKFPISRPNLTFSTLTVSNMSPEDSSIYLCSAGPGVNYGYTFGSGTRLTVV.

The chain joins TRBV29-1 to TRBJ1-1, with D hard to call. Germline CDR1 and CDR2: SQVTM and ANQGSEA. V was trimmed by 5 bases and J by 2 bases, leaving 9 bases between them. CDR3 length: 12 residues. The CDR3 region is CSVLSSNTEAFF. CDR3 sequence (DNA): TGCAGCGTTCTCTCATCTAACACTGAAGCTTTCTTT.

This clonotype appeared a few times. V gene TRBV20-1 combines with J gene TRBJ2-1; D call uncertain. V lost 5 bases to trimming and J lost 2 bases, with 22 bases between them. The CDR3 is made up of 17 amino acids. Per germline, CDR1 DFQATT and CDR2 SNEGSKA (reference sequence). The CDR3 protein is CSAQYALPDPTYNEQFF. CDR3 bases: TGCAGTGCTCAGTATGCCCTCCCGGACCCTACCTACAATGAGCAGTTCTTC.

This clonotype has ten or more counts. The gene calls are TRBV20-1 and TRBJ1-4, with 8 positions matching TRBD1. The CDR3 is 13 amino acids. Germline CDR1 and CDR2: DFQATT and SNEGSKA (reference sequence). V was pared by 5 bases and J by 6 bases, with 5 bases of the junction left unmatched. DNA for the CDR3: TGCAGTGCTTTGACAGGGGTGGATGAAAAACTGTTTTTT. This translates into CSALTGVDEKLFF.

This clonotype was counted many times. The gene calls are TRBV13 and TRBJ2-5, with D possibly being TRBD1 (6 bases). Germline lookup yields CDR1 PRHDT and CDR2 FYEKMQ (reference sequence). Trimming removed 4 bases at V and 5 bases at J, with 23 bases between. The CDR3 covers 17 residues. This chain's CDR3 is CASSYQSTGGLWETQYF. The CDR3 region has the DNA TGTGCCAGCAGCTACCAATCGACAGGCGGACTTTGGGAGACCCAGTACTTC. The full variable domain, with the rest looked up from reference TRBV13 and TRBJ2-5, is AAGVIQSPRHLIKEKRETATLKCYPIPRHDTVYWYQQGPGQDPQFLISFYEKMQSDKGSIPDRFSAQQFSDYHSELNMSSLELGDSALYFCASSYQSTGGLWETQYFGPGTRLLVL.